The entry below gives a single T cell receptor (beta chain) sequence along with its context. Its matching antigen is unknown. CDR1 and CDR2 from the germline V gene are SGDLS and YYNGEE. CDR3 length: 17 amino acids. The sample originates from a study of CXCR3-negative and CXCR3-positive naive CD8 T cells. General study results and limits: Naive cells that were CXCR3-positive had more hydrophobic TRB CDR3s (compared with CXCR3-negative naive cells).

With UMI labels, 5' RACE was used to prepare the TRB cDNA libraries. TCRdb processed the 5' RACE reads again and assigns one entry to each CDR3 protein, with no DNA. The repertoire table contains tens of thousands of distinct CDR3 sequences. The TCR comes from a human donor in good health. Some clones in this sample may be carry-over from other donors' samples. Sequenced: naive CXCR3+ CD8+ T cells from blood. Sample subset: CD45RO-CCR7+CD27+CD95- naive CD8+ T cells expressing CXCR3 (TNR3+). V usage is TRBV9 and J usage is TRBJ2-2; TCRdb calls TRBD1, which cannot be checked without DNA. The CDR3 sequence is CASSPRQGNSNTGELFF.